This T cell receptor beta chain was sequenced during a study of cytomegalovirus exposure and HLA in healthy donors. V lost 8 bases to trimming and J lost 4 bases; unmatched junction nucleotides: 9. CDR3 length equals 14 residues. Per germline, CDR1 SNHLY and CDR2 FYNNEI. With 60 Vbeta and 13 Jbeta primers, the PCR was carried out. Assay used: immunoSEQ multiplex PCR; TCRdb lists only in-frame clones, some missing. The sample contains approximately 180,000 clones, about 90% of which appear only once. Material: PBMCs. This receptor was identified in a girl younger than two in good health and CMV-seronegative. The chain uses TRBV2 and TRBJ1-2, with 8 bases aligning to TRBD1. CDR3 nucleotides: TGTGCCAGCGGTAGGACAGGGAGAACCTATGGCTACACCTTC. Translation gives CASGRTGRTYGYTF.